Presented here are 2 T cell receptor beta chains from one specimen sequenced in a study of OX40 agonist ivuxolimab in advanced cancers. The assay was immunoSEQ multiplex PCR, and TCRdb's table has in-frame clones only and misses some. The sample lists some 32,000 clones, almost 85% occurring once. The sample was CD4+ or CD8+ T cells sorted from blood, taken in a trial of the OX40 agonist ivuxolimab. The receptors shown here come from an adult with an advanced solid tumor such as melanoma, head and neck, liver or kidney cancer.

This chain links TRBV6-5 with TRBJ2-1; the match to TRBD2 covers 10 bases. Germline CDR1 and CDR2: MNHEY and SVGAGI. The length of the CDR3 is 15 residues. V gave up 6 bases and J gave up 2 bases; unmatched junction bases: 4. The CDR3 DNA is TGTGCCAGCAGCCAAGCGGGAGGGCCCTACAATGAGCAGTTCTTC. Protein: CASSQAGGPYNEQFF.

CDR3 nucleotide sequence: TGTGCCACCAGCAGAGCTAGCGGGGGGGCCGAGACCCAGTACTTC. Its protein is CATSRASGGAETQYF. The V gene is TRBV15, the J gene TRBJ2-5; 12 bases are a match to TRBD2. The CDR3 runs to 15 residues. Germline CDR1 is LNHNV and CDR2 is YYDKDF (reference sequence). The V segment lost 1 base and the J segment 5 bases; nucleotides outside the gene matches: 2.